The 2 T cell receptor beta chains listed next were all sequenced from one sample in a study of OX40 agonist ivuxolimab in advanced cancers. Only in-frame clones appear in the TCRdb table, and some are missing; sequencing was by immunoSEQ multiplex PCR. The sample shows about 58,000 clones, 65% to 85% of them seen only once. The sequencing here drew on CD4+ or CD8+ T cells sorted from blood, taken in a trial of the OX40 agonist ivuxolimab. The receptors were sampled from an adult with an advanced solid tumor such as melanoma, head and neck, liver or kidney cancer.

The rearrangement uses TRBV7-2 and TRBJ1-1, with D hard to call. V lost 3 bases to trimming and J lost 2 bases, with 7 bases between them. The CDR3 consists of 13 residues. The V gene's germline CDR1 is SGHTA and CDR2 FQGNSA. This CDR3 is CASSFLPNTEAFF. In DNA, the CDR3 is TGTGCCAGCAGCTTTCTACCAAACACTGAAGCTTTCTTT.

This clone was observed a few times. The sample carries other DNA sequences with the same CDR3. The chain recombines TRBV5-8 with TRBJ1-4; TRBD1 matches at 12 bases. V dropped 4 bases and J dropped 8; count of bases not matched to a gene: 9. The CDR3 covers 16 residues. From germline, CDR1 is SGHTS and CDR2 YDEGEE. As DNA, the CDR3 is TGTGCCAGCAGCGCGGGGACAGGGGGCATGATCGAAAAACTGTTTTTT. It encodes CASSAGTGGMIEKLFF.